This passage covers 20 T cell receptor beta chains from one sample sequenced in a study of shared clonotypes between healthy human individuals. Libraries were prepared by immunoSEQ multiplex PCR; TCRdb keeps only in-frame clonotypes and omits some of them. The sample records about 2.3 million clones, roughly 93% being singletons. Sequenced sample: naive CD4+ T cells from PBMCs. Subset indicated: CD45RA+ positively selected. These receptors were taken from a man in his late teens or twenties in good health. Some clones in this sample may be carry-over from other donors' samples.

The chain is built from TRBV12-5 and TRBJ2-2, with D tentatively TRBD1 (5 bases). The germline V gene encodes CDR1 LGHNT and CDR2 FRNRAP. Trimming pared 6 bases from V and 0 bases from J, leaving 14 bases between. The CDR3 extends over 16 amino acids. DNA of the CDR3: TGTGCTAGTGGGCCCGAAGGGGCGACGAACACCGGGGAGCTGTTTTTT. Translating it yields CASGPEGATNTGELFF. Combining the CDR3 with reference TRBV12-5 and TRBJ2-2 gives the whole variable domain DARVTQTPRHKVTEMGQEVTMRCQPILGHNTVFWYRQTMMQGLELLAYFRNRAPLDDSGMPKDRFSAEMPDATLATLKIQPSEPRDSAVYFCASGPEGATNTGELFFGEGSRLTVL.

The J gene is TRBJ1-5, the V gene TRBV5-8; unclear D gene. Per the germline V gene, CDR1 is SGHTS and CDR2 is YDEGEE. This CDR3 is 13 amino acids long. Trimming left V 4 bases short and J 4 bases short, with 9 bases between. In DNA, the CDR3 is TGTGCCAGCAGCGGTCGGGGTAATCAGCCCCAGCATTTT. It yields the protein CASSGRGNQPQHF. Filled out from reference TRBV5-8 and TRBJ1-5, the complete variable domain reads EAGVTQSPTHLIKTRGQQATLRCSPISGHTSVYWYQQALGLGLQFLLWYDEGEERNRGNFPPRFSGRQFPNYSSELNVNALELEDSALYLCASSGRGNQPQHFGDGTRLSIL.

The CDR3 loop is CASSLVGTSGKETQYF. CDR3 in DNA: TGCGCCAGCAGCTTGGTGGGGACTAGCGGAAAAGAGACCCAGTACTTC. This chain joins TRBV5-1 and TRBJ2-5, with 11 bases that match TRBD2. The V gene's germline CDR1 is SGHRS and CDR2 YFSETQ. CDR3 length equals 16 residues. V was clipped by 0 bases and J by 3 bases; unmatched bases: 4.

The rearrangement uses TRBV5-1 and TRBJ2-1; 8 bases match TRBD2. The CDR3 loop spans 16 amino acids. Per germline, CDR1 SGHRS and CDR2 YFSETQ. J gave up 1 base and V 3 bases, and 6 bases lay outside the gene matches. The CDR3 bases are TGCGCCAGCAGCTCGAATAGCGGGATGTCCTACAATGAGCAGTTCTTC. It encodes CASSSNSGMSYNEQFF. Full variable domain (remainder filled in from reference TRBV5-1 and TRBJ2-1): KAGVTQTPRYLIKTRGQQVTLSCSPISGHRSVSWYQQTPGQGLQFLFEYFSETQRNKGNFPGRFSGRQFSNSRSEMNVSTLELGDSALYLCASSSNSGMSYNEQFFGPGTRLTVL.

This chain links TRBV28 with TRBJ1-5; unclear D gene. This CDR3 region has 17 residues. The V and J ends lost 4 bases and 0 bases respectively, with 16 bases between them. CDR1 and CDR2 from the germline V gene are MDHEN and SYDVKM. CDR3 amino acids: CASSWTQMKYSNQPQHF. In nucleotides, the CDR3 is TGTGCCAGCAGTTGGACCCAGATGAAATATAGCAATCAGCCCCAGCATTTT.

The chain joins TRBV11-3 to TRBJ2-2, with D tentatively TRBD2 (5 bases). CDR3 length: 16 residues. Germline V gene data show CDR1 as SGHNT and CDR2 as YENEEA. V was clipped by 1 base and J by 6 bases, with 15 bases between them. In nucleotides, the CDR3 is TGTGCCAGCAGCTTAGGTCGGGGATCCGTCCCCGGGGAGCTGTTTTTT. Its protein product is CASSLGRGSVPGELFF. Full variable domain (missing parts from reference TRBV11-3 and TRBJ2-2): EAGVVQSPRYKIIEKKQPVAFWCNPISGHNTLYWYLQNLGQGPELLIRYENEEAVDDSQLPKDRFSAERLKGVDSTLKIQPAELGDSAVYLCASSLGRGSVPGELFFGEGSRLTVL.

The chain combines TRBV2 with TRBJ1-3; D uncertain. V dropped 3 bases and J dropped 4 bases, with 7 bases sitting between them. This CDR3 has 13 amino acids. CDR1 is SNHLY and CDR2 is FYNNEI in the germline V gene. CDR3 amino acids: CASSDGPGNTIYF. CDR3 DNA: TGTGCCAGCAGTGACGGCCCCGGAAACACCATATATTTT.

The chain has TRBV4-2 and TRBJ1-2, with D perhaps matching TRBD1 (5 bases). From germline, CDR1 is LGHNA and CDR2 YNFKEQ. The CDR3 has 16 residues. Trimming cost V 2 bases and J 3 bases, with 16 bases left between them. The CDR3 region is CASSQLQRTGYYGYTF. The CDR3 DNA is TGTGCCAGCAGCCAACTCCAAAGAACAGGATACTATGGCTACACCTTC.

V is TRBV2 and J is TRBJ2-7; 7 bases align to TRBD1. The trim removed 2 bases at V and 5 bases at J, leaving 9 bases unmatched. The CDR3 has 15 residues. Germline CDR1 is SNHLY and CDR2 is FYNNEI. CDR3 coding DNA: TGTGCCAGCAGTGAAATAAACAGGGGAATCAACGAGCAGTACTTC. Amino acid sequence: CASSEINRGINEQYF. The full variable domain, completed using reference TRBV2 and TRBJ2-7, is EPEVTQTPSHQVTQMGQEVILRCVPISNHLYFYWYRQILGQKVEFLVSFYNNEISEKSEIFDDQFSVERPDGSNFTLKIRSTKLEDSAMYFCASSEINRGINEQYFGPGTRLTVT.

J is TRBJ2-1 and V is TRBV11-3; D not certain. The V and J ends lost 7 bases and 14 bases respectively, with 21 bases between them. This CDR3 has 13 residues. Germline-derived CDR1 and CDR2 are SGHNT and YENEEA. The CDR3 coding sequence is TGTGCCAGCACCCTTAGAAGATGTTCGGCTAAGTTCTTC. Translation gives CASTLRRCSAKFF. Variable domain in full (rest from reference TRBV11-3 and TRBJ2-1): EAGVVQSPRYKIIEKKQPVAFWCNPISGHNTLYWYLQNLGQGPELLIRYENEEAVDDSQLPKDRFSAERLKGVDSTLKIQPAELGDSAVYLCASTLRRCSAKFFGPGTRLTVL.

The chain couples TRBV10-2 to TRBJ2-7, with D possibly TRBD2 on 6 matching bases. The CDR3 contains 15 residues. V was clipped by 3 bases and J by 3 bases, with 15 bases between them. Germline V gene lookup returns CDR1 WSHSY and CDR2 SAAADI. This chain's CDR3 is CASSDWDLKHYEQYF. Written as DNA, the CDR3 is TGCGCCAGCAGTGACTGGGACTTAAAACACTACGAGCAGTACTTC.

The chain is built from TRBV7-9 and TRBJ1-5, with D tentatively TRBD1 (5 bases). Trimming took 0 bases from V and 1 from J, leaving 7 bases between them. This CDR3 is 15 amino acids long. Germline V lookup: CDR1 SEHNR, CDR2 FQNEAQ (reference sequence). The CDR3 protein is CASSLAGASNQPQHF. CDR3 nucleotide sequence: TGTGCCAGCAGCTTAGCAGGGGCAAGCAATCAGCCCCAGCATTTT.

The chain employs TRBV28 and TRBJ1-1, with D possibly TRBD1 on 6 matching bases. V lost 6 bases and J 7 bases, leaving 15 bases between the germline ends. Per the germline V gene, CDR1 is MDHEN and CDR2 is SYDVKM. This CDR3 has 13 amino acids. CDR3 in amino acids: CASRLGTIYEAFF. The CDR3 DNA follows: TGTGCCAGCAGACTCGGGACAATCTATGAAGCTTTCTTT.

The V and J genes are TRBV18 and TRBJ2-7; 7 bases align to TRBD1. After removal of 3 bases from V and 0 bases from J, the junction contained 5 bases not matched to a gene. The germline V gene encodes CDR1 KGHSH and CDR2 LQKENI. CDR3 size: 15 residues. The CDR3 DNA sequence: TGTGCCAGCTCACCCCAACCAGGGGGCTCCTACGAGCAGTACTTC. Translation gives CASSPQPGGSYEQYF.

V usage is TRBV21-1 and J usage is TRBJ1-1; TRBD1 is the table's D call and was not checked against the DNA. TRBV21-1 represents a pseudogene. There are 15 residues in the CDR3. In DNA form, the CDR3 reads TGTGCCAGCAGCAAAGGGAGAGGACAGAACACTGAAGCTTTCTTT. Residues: CASSKGRGQNTEAFF.

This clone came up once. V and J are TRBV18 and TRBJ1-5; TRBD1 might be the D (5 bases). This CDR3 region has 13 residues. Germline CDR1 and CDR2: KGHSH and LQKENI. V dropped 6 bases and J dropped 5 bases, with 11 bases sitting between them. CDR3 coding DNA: TGTGCCAGCTCCCTCAGGGTAGATCAGCCCCAGCATTTT. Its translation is CASSLRVDQPQHF.

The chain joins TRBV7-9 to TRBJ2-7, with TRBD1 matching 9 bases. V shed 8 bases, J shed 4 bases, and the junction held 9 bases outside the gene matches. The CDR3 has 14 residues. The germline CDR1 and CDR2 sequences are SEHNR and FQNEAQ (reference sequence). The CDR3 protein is CASQKTGGLYEQYF. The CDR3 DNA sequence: TGTGCCAGCCAAAAAACAGGGGGCTTGTACGAGCAGTACTTC.

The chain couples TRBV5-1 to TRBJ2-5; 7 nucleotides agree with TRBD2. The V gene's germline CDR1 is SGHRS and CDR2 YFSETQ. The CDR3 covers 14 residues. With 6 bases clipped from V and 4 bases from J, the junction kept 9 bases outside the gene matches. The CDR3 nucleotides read TGCGCCAGCACCTCGGGACTACTGCGAGAGACCCAGTACTTC. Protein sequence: CASTSGLLRETQYF. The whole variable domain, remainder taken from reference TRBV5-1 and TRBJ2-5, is KAGVTQTPRYLIKTRGQQVTLSCSPISGHRSVSWYQQTPGQGLQFLFEYFSETQRNKGNFPGRFSGRQFSNSRSEMNVSTLELGDSALYLCASTSGLLRETQYFGPGTRLLVL.

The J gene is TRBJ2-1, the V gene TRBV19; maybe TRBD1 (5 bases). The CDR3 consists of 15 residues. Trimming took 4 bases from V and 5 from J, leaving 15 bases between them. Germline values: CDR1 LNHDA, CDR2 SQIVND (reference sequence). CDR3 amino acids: CASSTRAGHNNEQFF. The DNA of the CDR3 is TGTGCCAGTAGTACCCGGGCCGGACACAACAATGAGCAGTTCTTC.

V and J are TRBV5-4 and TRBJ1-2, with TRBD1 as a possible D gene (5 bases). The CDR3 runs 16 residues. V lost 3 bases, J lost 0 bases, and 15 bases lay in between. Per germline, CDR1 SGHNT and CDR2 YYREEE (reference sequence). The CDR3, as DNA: TGTGCCAGCAGCTCCCGGGACCGAGGCCCTAACTATGGCTACACCTTC. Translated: CASSSRDRGPNYGYTF.